One sample yielded the 19 T cell receptor beta chains listed below, sequenced in a study of identical twins. TCRdb called the 5' RACE reads again in MiXCR, with one record for every CDR3 protein. The profile covers around 670,000 distinct CDR3 sequences, with less than 7% appearing a single time and approximately 1.6% taken by the ten largest. The sequencing sample was made of naive T cells sorted from blood. These receptors were taken from a man younger than 30 in good health.

This clonotype was seen repeatedly, ten times or more. This rearrangement joins TRBV3-1 to TRBJ1-6; D is unclear. Trimming shortened V by 4 bases and J by 13 bases, and 14 bases separated the two germline ends. Germline CDR1 LGHDT, CDR2 YNNKEL (reference sequence). The CDR3 loop spans 13 amino acids. The CDR3 reads CASSLKGQAPLHF. For the CDR3, the DNA is TGTGCCAGCAGCCTCAAAGGTCAGGCCCCCCTCCACTTT. The entire variable domain, with the rest obtained from reference TRBV3-1 and TRBJ1-6, is as follows: DTAVSQTPKYLVTQMGNDKSIKCEQNLGHDTMYWYKQDSKKFLKIMFSYNNKELIINETVPNRFSPKSPDKAHLNLHINSLELGDSAVYFCASSLKGQAPLHFGNGTRLTVT.

This clonotype has only a few counts. The chain has TRBV15 and TRBJ2-4; D is undetermined. The germline gives CDR1 LNHNV, CDR2 YYDKDF (reference sequence). Trimming pared 1 base from V and 5 bases from J, leaving 6 bases between. There are 13 residues in the CDR3. CDR3 amino acids: CATSRGDENIQYF. The CDR3 nucleotides are TGTGCCACCAGCAGAGGAGACGAAAACATTCAGTACTTC.

The CDR3 nucleotides read TGCGCCAGCAGCTCATCAGGGTATTCTCTGGTTCATGGCTACACCTTC. It codes for CASSSSGYSLVHGYTF. The V call is TRBV5-1, the J call TRBJ1-2; tentative D call: TRBD1 (5 bases). There are 16 residues in the CDR3. V was shortened by 3 bases and J by 6 bases, with 21 bases between the two germline ends. The germline CDR1 and CDR2 sequences are SGHRS and YFSETQ.

There are a few counts of this clonotype. The chain is built from TRBV2 and TRBJ2-5; maybe TRBD2 (5 bases). This CDR3 is built from 14 residues. The germline V gene encodes CDR1 SNHLY and CDR2 FYNNEI. Trimming cost V 3 bases and J 5 bases, with 13 bases left between them. The CDR3 region is CASSDTPGGETQYF. CDR3 DNA: TGTGCCAGCAGTGATACTCCGGGCGGGGAGACCCAGTACTTC.

Many counts were recorded for this clonotype. The chain carries TRBV11-2 and TRBJ2-5, with D unclear. The V end lost 1 base, the J end lost 2 bases, and 8 bases lay between the germline ends. Germline V gene sequence: CDR1 SGHAT, CDR2 FQNNGV. The CDR3 runs to 14 residues. The CDR3: CASSLGIGQETQYF. CDR3 nucleotide sequence: TGTGCCAGCAGCTTAGGGATAGGGCAAGAGACCCAGTACTTC.

This clonotype was observed many times. This chain joins TRBV10-3 and TRBJ1-1, with no clear D. Germline lookup yields CDR1 ENHRY and CDR2 SYGVKD. CDR3 length: 15 residues. Deletions cut 2 bases from V and 5 bases from J, with 15 bases between. CDR3 DNA sequence: TGTGCCATCAGTGAGGTTGATAGGGCGGGAACTGAAGCTTTCTTT. Translated, it gives CAISEVDRAGTEAFF.

This clonotype has at least ten counts. The chain links TRBV29-1 to TRBJ2-7; possibly TRBD1 or TRBD2 for D (5 bases each). Germline CDR1 is SQVTM and CDR2 is ANQGSEA. This CDR3 contains 15 residues. Trimming left V 2 bases short and J 4 bases short, with 18 bases between. CDR3 in amino acids: CSVETKGSAKYEQYF. CDR3 in DNA: TGCAGCGTTGAAACGAAGGGGAGCGCGAAGTACGAGCAGTACTTC.

The V call is TRBV3-1, the J call TRBJ2-5; 8 bases agree with TRBD1. V was clipped by 2 bases and J by 5 bases; unmatched bases: 10. Germline CDR1 and CDR2: LGHDT and YNNKEL (reference sequence). This CDR3 comprises 16 residues. CDR3 region: CASSQRGIRGRETQYF. DNA of the CDR3: TGTGCCAGCAGCCAAAGAGGAATCAGGGGGCGGGAGACCCAGTACTTC.

The chain combines TRBV29-1 with TRBJ2-6; perhaps D is TRBD1 or TRBD2 (5 bases each). Germline values: CDR1 SQVTM, CDR2 ANQGSEA. V was shortened by 5 bases and J by 4 bases, with 18 bases between the two germline ends. The CDR3 length is 16 residues. The CDR3 region has the DNA TGCAGCGTTCCCCGAATCGGGGCGGACGGGGCCAACGTCCTGACTTTC. Protein sequence: CSVPRIGADGANVLTF.

This chain connects TRBV20-1 to TRBJ1-6; possibly TRBD1 for D (6 bases). Trimming removed 3 bases from V and 11 bases from J, with 11 bases in between. Germline lookup yields CDR1 DFQATT and CDR2 SNEGSKA (reference sequence). The CDR3 is made up of 12 amino acids. The CDR3, as DNA: TGCAGTGCTAGGTTTCAGGGGCCACCCCTCCACTTT. Its protein product is CSARFQGPPLHF.

This clonotype was counted ten times or more. V is TRBV29-1 and J is TRBJ2-3, with TRBD2 identical over 8 bases. Per the germline V gene, CDR1 is SQVTM and CDR2 is ANQGSEA. Germline trimming cut 4 bases from V and 3 bases from J; bases unmatched to any gene: 9. CDR3 length equals 15 residues. The CDR3 DNA sequence: TGCAGCGTTGCCCCCCGGGGGGGGCGAACAGATACGCAGTATTTT. This gives the protein CSVAPRGGRTDTQYF.

This clonotype was seen many times. This chain links TRBV9 with TRBJ1-2; possibly TRBD1 for D (6 bases). With 3 bases removed from V and 0 bases from J, the gap between germline ends came to 12 bases. This CDR3 spans 15 amino acids. Germline V gene data show CDR1 as SGDLS and CDR2 as YYNGEE. The CDR3 is CASSGITGSNYGYTF. In DNA, the CDR3 is TGTGCCAGCAGCGGCATAACAGGGTCTAACTATGGCTACACCTTC.

This clonotype was seen a few times. This chain uses TRBV28 with TRBJ1-2, with D unresolved. The CDR3 covers 13 residues. Trimming took 5 bases from V and 5 from J, leaving 12 bases between them. Germline V lookup: CDR1 MDHEN, CDR2 SYDVKM. CDR3 nucleotide sequence: TGTGCCAGCAGTGTGAGGGCTGAGTATGGCTACACCTTC. The encoded protein is CASSVRAEYGYTF.

Points on this clonotype: It is likely a read error, because the conserved phenylalanine at the end of the CDR3 is missing. V gene TRBV5-1 combines with J gene TRBJ2-5, with D perhaps TRBD1 (6 bases). CDR1 SGHRS and CDR2 YFSETQ come from the germline V gene. V was trimmed by 5 bases and J by 3 bases, leaving 8 bases between them. The CDR3 totals 12 residues. CDR3 protein: CASSAGEETQYV. CDR3 nucleotides: TGCGCCAGCAGTGCAGGGGAAGAGACCCAGTACGTC.

The chain has TRBV12-3 or TRBV12-4 and TRBJ2-1, with 8 bases that match TRBD2. This CDR3 is built from 16 residues. After removal of 1 base from V and 7 bases from J, the junction contained 9 bases not matched to a gene. The CDR3 spells CASSLVAGGLVNEQFF. The DNA for the CDR3 is TGTGCCAGCAGTTTAGTGGCGGGAGGTCTTGTAAATGAGCAGTTCTTC.

This clonotype was recorded many times. The CDR3: CASSTGTAYEQYV. Written as DNA, the CDR3 is TGTGCCAGCAGTACCGGGACGGCGTACGAGCAGTACGTC. V gene TRBV12-3 or TRBV12-4 combines with J gene TRBJ2-7; tentatively, D is TRBD1 or TRBD2 (5 bases each). The CDR3 spans 13 residues. V lost 5 bases and J 4 bases, leaving 12 bases between the germline ends.

This clonotype has ten or more counts. CDR3 protein: CASSVAGGGDTQYF. In DNA, the CDR3 is TGTGCCAGCAGCGTAGCGGGAGGAGGGGATACGCAGTATTTT. The chain combines TRBV9 with TRBJ2-3, with 7 bases aligning to TRBD2. The germline V gene encodes CDR1 SGDLS and CDR2 YYNGEE. V was pared by 0 bases and J by 6 bases, with 4 bases of the junction left unmatched. This CDR3 has 14 amino acids.

This clonotype was counted only a few times. The chain employs TRBV15 and TRBJ2-6, with a possible D match to TRBD2 (6 bases). The CDR3 loop spans 17 amino acids. Germline V CDR1 and CDR2: LNHNV, YYDKDF (reference sequence). V was pared by 0 bases and J by 0 bases, with 9 bases between. The CDR3 loop reads CATSRDRRGSGANVLTF. CDR3 coding DNA: TGTGCCACCAGCAGAGACAGGCGGGGCTCTGGGGCCAACGTCCTGACTTTC.

The gene calls are TRBV2 and TRBJ2-2, with TRBD2 as a possible D gene (5 bases). In germline, CDR1 is SNHLY, CDR2 FYNNEI. The CDR3 sequence is 16 residues long. Trimming removed 7 bases from V and 4 bases from J, with 19 bases in between. The CDR3 spells CASTGPSASITGELFF. DNA for the CDR3: TGTGCCAGCACGGGTCCCAGCGCTAGCATCACCGGGGAGCTGTTTTTT.